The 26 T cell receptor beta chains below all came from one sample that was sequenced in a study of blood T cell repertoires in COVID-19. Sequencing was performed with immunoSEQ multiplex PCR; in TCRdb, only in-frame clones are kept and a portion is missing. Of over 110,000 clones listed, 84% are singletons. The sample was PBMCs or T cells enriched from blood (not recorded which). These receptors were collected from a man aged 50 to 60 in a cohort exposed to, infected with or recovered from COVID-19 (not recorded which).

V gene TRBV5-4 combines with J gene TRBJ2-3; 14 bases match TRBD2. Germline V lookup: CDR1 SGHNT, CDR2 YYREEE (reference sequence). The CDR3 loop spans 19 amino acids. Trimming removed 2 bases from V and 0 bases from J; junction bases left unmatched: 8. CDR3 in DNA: TGTGCCAGCAGCTTTCCAGGACTAGCGGGGGGAGCTAGCACAGATACGCAGTATTTT. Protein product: CASSFPGLAGGASTDTQYF. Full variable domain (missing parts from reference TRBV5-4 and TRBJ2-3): ETGVTQSPTHLIKTRGQQVTLRCSSQSGHNTVSWYQQALGQGPQFIFQYYREEENGRGNFPPRFSGLQFPNYSSELNVNALELDDSALYLCASSFPGLAGGASTDTQYFGPGTRLTVL.

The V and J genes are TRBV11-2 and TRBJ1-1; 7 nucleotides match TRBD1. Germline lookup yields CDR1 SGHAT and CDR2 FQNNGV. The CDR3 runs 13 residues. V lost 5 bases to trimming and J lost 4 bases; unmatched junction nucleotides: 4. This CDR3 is CASSLDRATEAFF. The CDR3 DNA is TGTGCCAGCAGCCTCGACAGGGCCACTGAAGCTTTCTTT.

CDR3 amino acids: CAISVNRGDEQYF. The CDR3 nucleotides are TGTGCCATCAGTGTTAACAGGGGGGACGAGCAGTACTTC. J is TRBJ2-7 and V is TRBV10-3; TRBD1 aligns across 8 bases. The V segment lost 4 bases and the J segment 5 bases; nucleotides outside the gene matches: 4. The CDR3 covers 13 residues. Germline CDR1 is ENHRY and CDR2 is SYGVKD.

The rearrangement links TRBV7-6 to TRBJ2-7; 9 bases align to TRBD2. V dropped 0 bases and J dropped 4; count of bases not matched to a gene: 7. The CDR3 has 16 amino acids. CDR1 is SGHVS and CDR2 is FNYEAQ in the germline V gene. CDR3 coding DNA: TGTGCCAGCAGCTTAGCTCCGGAGCGGGAGGAGTACGAGCAGTACTTC. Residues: CASSLAPEREEYEQYF.

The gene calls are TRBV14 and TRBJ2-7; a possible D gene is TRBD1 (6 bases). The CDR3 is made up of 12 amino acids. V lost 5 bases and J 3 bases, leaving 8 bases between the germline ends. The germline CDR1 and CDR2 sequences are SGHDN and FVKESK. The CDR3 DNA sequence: TGTGCCAGCAGCTTACAGGGCTACGAGCAGTACTTC. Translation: CASSLQGYEQYF.

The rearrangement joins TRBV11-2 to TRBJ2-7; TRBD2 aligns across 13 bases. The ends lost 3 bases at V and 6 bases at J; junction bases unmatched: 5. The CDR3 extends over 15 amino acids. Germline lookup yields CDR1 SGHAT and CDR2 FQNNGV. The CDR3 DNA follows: TGTGCCAGCAGCTTGGGACTAGCGGGACCTGGCGAGCAGTACTTC. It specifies CASSLGLAGPGEQYF. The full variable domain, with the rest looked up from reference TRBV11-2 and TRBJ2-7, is EAGVAQSPRYKIIEKRQSVAFWCNPISGHATLYWYQQILGQGPKLLIQFQNNGVVDDSQLPKDRFSAERLKGVDSTLKIQPAKLEDSAVYLCASSLGLAGPGEQYFGPGTRLTVT.

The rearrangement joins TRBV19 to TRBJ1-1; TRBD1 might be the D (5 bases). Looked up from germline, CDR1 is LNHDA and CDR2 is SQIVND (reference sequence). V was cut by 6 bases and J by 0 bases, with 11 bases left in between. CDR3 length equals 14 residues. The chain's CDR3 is CASRSREVNTEAFF. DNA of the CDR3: TGTGCCAGTAGGAGCAGGGAAGTGAACACTGAAGCTTTCTTT.

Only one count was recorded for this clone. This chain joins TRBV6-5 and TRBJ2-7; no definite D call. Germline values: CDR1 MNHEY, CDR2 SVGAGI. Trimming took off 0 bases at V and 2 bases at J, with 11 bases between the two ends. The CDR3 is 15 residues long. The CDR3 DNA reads TGTGCCAGCAGTTACTCAACAGCTGGAACCTACGAGCAGTACTTC. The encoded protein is CASSYSTAGTYEQYF.

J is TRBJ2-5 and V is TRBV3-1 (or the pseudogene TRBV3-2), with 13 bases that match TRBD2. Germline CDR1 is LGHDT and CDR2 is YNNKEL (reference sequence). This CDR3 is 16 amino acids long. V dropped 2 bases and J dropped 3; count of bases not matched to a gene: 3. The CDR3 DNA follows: TGTGCCAGCAGCCAATCGGGACTAGCGGGGAAAGAGACCCAGTACTTC. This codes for CASSQSGLAGKETQYF.

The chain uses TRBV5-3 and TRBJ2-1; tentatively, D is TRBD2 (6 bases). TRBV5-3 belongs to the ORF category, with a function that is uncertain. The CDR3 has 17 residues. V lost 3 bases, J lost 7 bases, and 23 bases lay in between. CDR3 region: CARSSHHPGRFGNEQFF. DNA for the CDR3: TGTGCCAGAAGCTCCCACCATCCAGGGAGGTTTGGGAATGAGCAGTTCTTC.

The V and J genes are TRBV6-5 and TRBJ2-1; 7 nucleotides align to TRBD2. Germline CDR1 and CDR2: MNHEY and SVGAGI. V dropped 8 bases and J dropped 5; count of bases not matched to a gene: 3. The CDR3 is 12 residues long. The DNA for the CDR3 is TGTGCCAGCGGGAGCGGGGACAATGAGCAGTTCTTC. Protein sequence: CASGSGDNEQFF.

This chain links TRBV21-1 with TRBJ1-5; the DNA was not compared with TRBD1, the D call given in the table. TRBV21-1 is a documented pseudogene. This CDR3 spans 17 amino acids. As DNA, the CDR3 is TGTGCCAGCAGCAAAGCTGAGGGACAGGGCGGGGAGCAGCCCCAGCATTTT. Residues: CASSKAEGQGGEQPQHF.

CDR3 protein: CATPGTPASPAGYGYTF. CDR3 nucleotide sequence: TGTGCCACCCCTGGGACTCCTGCTTCCCCAGCGGGATATGGCTACACCTTC. The chain has TRBV24-1 and TRBJ1-2; D possibly corresponds to TRBD1 (5 bases). The V and J ends lost 9 bases and 5 bases respectively, with 27 bases between them. The germline V gene encodes CDR1 KGHDR and CDR2 SFDVKD. The CDR3 length is 17 residues.

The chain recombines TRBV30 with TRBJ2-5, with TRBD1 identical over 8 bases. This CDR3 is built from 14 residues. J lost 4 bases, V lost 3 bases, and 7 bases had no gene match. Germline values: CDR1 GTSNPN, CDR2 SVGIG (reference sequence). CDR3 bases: TGTGCCTGGAGGGGCGGACAGGGAGCAGAGACCCAGTACTTC. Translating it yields CAWRGGQGAETQYF.

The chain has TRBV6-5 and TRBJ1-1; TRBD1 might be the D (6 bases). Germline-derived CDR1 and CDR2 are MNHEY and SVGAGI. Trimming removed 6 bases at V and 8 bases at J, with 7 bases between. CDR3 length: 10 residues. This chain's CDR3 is CASRGQEAFF. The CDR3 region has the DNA TGTGCCAGCAGGGGACAAGAAGCTTTCTTT.

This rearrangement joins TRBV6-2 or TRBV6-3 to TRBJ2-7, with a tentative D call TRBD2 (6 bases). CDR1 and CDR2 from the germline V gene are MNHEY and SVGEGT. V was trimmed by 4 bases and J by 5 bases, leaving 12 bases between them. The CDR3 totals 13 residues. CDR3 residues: CASSSGELDEQYF. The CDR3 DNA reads TGTGCCAGCAGTTCGGGGGAGCTGGACGAGCAGTACTTC.

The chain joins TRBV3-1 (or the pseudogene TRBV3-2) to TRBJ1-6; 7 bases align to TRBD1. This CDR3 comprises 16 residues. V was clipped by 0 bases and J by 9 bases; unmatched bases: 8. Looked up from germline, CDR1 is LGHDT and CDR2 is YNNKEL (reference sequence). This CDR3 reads CASSQEQGKLASPLHF. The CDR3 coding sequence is TGTGCCAGCAGCCAAGAACAGGGGAAGCTTGCTTCACCCCTCCACTTT.

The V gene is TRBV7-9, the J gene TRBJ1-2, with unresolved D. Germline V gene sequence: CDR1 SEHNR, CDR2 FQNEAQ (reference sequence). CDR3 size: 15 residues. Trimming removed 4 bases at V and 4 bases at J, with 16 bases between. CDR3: CASSSSQSVVYGYTF. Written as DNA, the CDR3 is TGTGCCAGCAGCTCCTCGCAATCGGTAGTCTATGGCTACACCTTC.

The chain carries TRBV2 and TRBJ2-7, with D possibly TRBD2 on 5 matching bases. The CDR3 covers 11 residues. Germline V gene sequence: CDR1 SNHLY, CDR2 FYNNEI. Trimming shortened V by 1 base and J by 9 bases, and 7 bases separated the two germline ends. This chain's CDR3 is CASSEGRSQYF. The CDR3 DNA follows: TGTGCCAGCAGTGAAGGGAGGTCGCAGTACTTC.

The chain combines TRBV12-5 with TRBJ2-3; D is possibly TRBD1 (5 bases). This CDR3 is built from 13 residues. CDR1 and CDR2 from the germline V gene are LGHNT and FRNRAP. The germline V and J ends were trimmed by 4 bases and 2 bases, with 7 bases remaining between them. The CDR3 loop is CASGSGLTDTQYF. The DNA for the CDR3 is TGTGCTAGTGGTTCAGGGCTCACAGATACGCAGTATTTT.

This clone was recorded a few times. CDR3 amino acids: CASSPTVSYNEQFF. As DNA, the CDR3 is TGTGCCAGCAGCCCGACAGTCTCCTACAATGAGCAGTTCTTC. V and J are TRBV5-4 and TRBJ2-1; possible D gene TRBD1, 5 bases. CDR1 is SGHNT and CDR2 is YYREEE in the germline V gene (reference sequence). CDR3 length: 14 residues. Trimming stripped 4 bases from V and 0 bases from J, with 8 bases between.

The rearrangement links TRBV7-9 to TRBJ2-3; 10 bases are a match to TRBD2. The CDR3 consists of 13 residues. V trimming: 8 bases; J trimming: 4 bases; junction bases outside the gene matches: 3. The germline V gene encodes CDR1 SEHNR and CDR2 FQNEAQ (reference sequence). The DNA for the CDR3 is TGTGCCAGCGGGCTAGCGGGGGCAGATACGCAGTATTTT. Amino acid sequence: CASGLAGADTQYF.

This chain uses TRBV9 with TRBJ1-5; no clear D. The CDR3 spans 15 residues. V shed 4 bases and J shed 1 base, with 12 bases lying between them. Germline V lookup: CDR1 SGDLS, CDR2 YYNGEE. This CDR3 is CASSLGGSSNQPQHF. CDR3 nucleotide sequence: TGTGCCAGCAGCCTGGGAGGGAGCAGCAATCAGCCCCAGCATTTT.

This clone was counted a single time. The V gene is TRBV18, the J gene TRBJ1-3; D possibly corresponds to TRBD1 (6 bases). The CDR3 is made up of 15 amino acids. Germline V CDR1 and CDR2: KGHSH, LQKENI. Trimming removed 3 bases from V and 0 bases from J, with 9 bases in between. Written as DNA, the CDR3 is TGTGCCAGCTCACCTACAGGGACCTCTGGAAACACCATATATTTT. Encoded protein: CASSPTGTSGNTIYF.

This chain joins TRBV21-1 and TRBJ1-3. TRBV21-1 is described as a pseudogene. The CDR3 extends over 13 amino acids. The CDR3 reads CASSKDLVDTIYF. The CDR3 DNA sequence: TGTGCCAGCAGCAAAGACCTAGTTGACACCATATATTTT.

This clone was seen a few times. The CDR3 protein is CASSPNGLVNTGELFF. The CDR3 coding sequence is TGTGCCAGCAGTCCAAACGGACTTGTCAACACCGGGGAGCTGTTTTTT. The chain is built from TRBV28 and TRBJ2-2; D is possibly TRBD2 (5 bases). V lost 5 bases and J lost 2, with 15 bases in between. CDR1 is MDHEN and CDR2 is SYDVKM in the germline V gene. The CDR3 extends over 16 amino acids.